This is a list of T cell receptor beta chains from one sample in a study of cytomegalovirus exposure and HLA in healthy donors. Only in-frame clones appear in the TCRdb table, and some are missing; sequencing was by immunoSEQ multiplex PCR. The data show 100,000 to 150,000 clones, around 9% seen once. Sequencing was performed on PBMCs. The receptors here all came from a woman between 40 and 55 years old in good health and CMV-seropositive. Both conserved end residues are part of each CDR3. A D gene is named only where the DNA matches it firmly. Clone size is given for some rows only: seen once, a few or many times, or a class if the clone is expanded.

>-|TRBJ1-3|-|TRBV2
CASSDEGRLASGNTIYF
TGTGCCAGCAGTGATGAGGGAAGGCTCGCCTCTGGAAACACCATATATTTT
>few|TRBJ2-7|TRBD1|TRBV11-3
CASSLGQGHDEQYF
TGTGCCAGCAGCCTGGGACAGGGGCATGACGAGCAGTACTTC
>few|TRBJ1-2|-|TRBV19
CASSQPTGSYGYTF
TGTGCCAGTAGTCAACCCACAGGGAGCTATGGCTACACCTTC
>few|TRBJ2-3|TRBD2|TRBV9
CASSVTGLAGVLVTDTQYF
TGTGCCAGCAGCGTCACGGGACTAGCGGGGGTGCTAGTCACAGATACGCAGTATTTT
>-|TRBJ1-4|-|TRBV11-1
CASSPTEWEKLFF
TGTGCCAGCAGCCCTACAGAATGGGAAAAACTGTTTTTT
>-|TRBJ1-2|TRBD1|TRBV6-1
CASSPGTGIYGYTF
TGTGCCAGCAGTCCAGGGACAGGGATCTATGGCTACACCTTC
>few|TRBJ1-1|-|TRBV2
CASSPGQITEAFF
TGTGCCAGCAGTCCTGGACAGATCACTGAAGCTTTCTTT
>-|TRBJ1-2|TRBD1|TRBV15
CATRQGQGLSYGYTF
TGTGCCACCAGGCAAGGACAGGGACTATCCTATGGCTACACCTTC
>-|TRBJ2-7|TRBD2|TRBV5-1
CASSELAGGGEQYF
TGCGCCAGCAGCGAACTAGCGGGGGGTGGGGAGCAGTACTTC
>-|TRBJ2-2|TRBD2|TRBV7-8
CASSTRLAGNTGELFF
TGTGCCAGCAGCACAAGACTAGCGGGGAACACCGGGGAGCTGTTTTTT
>few|TRBJ1-4|-|TRBV2
CASSARSHEKLFF
TGTGCCAGCAGTGCACGGAGTCATGAAAAACTGTTTTTT
>-|TRBJ2-5|-|TRBV5-4
CASSTPRGGSETQYF
TGTGCCAGCAGCACCCCTAGAGGGGGATCCGAGACCCAGTACTTC
>-|TRBJ1-4|TRBD1|TRBV13
CASSYTGTGDEKLFF
TGTGCCAGCAGCTACACGGGGACAGGGGATGAAAAACTGTTTTTT
>few|TRBJ1-1|-|TRBV10-3
CAISEQAGAEAFF
TGTGCCATCAGTGAGCAGGCCGGCGCTGAAGCTTTCTTT
>-|TRBJ2-2|-|TRBV5-4
CASSLTNTGELFF
TGTGCCAGCAGCTTGACAAACACCGGGGAGCTGTTTTTT
>few|TRBJ2-3|-|TRBV2
CASSAGRDTQYF
TGTGCCAGCAGTGCAGGGAGGGATACGCAGTATTTT
>few|TRBJ2-5|-|TRBV13
CASSSGGPETQYF
TGTGCCAGCAGCTCGGGGGGCCCGGAGACCCAGTACTTC
>-|TRBJ1-1|TRBD1|TRBV6-5
CASSNRGTEAFF
TGTGCCAGCAGTAACAGGGGTACTGAAGCTTTCTTT
>-|TRBJ2-3|-|TRBV5-1
CASSPPGTDTQYF
TGCGCCAGCAGCCCCCCCGGGACAGATACGCAGTATTTT
>few|TRBJ2-5|-|TRBV6-6
CASRQYQETQYF
TGTGCCAGCCGACAGTACCAAGAGACCCAGTACTTC
>few|TRBJ2-4|-|TRBV5-1
CASSSDDGNIQYF
TGCGCCAGCAGCTCCGACGACGGGAACATTCAGTACTTC
>-|TRBJ1-2|TRBD1|TRBV5-4
CASSLRQGGGYTF
TGTGCCAGCAGCTTACGACAGGGGGGTGGCTACACCTTC
>-|TRBJ1-1|-|TRBV2
CASSEHSLNTEAFF
TGTGCCAGCAGTGAACACAGTTTGAACACTGAAGCTTTCTTT
>few|TRBJ1-2|-|TRBV6-1
CASSEYTNYGYTF
TGTGCCAGCAGTGAATATACAAACTATGGCTACACCTTC